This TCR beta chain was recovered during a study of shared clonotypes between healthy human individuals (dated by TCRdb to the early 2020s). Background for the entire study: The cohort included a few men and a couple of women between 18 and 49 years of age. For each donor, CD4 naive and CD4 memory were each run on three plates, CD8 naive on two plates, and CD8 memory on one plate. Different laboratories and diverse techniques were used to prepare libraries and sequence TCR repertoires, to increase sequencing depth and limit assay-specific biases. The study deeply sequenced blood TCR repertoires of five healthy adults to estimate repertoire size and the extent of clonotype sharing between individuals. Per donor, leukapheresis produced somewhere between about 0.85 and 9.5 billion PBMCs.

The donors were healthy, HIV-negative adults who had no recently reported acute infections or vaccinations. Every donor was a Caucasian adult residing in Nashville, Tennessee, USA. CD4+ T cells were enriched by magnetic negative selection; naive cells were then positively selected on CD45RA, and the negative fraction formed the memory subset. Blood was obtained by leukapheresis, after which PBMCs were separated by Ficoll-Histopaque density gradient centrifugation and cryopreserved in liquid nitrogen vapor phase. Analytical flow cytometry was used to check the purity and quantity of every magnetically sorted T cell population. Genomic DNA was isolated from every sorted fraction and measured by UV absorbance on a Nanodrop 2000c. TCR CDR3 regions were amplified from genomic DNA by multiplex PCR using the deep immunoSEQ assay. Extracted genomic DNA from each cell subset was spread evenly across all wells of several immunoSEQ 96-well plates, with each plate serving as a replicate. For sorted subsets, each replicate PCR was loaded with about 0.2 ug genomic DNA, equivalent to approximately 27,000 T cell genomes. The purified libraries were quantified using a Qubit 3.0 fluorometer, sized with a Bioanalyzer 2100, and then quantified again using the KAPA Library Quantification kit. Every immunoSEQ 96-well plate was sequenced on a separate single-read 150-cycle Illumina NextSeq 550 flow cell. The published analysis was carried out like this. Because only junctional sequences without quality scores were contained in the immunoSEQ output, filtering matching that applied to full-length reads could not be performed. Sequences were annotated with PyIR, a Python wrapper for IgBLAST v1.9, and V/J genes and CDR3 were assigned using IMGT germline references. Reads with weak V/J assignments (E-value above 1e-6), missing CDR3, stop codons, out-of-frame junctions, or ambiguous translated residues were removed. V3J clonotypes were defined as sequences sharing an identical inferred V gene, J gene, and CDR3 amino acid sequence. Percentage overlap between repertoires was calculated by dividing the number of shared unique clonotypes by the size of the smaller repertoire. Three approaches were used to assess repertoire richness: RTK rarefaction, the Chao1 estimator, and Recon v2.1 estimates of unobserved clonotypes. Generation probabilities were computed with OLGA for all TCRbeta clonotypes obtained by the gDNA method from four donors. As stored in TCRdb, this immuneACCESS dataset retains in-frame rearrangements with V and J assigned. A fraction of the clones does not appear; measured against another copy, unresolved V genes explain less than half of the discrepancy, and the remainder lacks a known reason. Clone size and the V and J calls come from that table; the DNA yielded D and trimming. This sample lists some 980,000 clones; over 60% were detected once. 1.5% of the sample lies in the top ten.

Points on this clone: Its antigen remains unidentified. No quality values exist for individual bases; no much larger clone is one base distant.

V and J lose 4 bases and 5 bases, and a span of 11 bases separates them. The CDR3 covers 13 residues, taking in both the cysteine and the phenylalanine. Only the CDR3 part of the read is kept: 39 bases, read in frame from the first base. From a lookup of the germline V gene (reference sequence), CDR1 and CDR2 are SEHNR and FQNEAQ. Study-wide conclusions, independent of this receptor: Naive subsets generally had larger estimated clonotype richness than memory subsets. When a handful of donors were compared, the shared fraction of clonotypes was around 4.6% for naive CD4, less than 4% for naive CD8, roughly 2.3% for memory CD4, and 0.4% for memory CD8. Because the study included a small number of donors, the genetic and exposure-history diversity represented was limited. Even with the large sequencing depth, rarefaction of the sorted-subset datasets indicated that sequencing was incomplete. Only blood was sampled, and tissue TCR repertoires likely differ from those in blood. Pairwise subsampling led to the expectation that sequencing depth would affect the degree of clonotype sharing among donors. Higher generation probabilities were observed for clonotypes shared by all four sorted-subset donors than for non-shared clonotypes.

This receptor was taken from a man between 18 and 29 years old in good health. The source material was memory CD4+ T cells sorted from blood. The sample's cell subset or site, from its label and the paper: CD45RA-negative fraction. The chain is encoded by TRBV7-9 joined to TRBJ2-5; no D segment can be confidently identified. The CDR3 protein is CASSSVGTETQYF. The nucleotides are TGTGCCAGCAGCTCCGTGGGAACGGAGACCCAGTACTTC.